The rows below give T cell receptor beta chains drawn from one sample of a study of blood T cell repertoires in COVID-19. Sequencing used immunoSEQ multiplex PCR; TCRdb keeps in-frame clones, though not all of them. The sample gives around 440,000 clones, about nine tenths of which show up once; roughly an eighth is in the top ten. Specimen: peripheral blood. These TCRs come from a woman between 50 and 59 years old with COVID-19, enrolled during active disease. Both conserved end residues are part of each CDR3. D genes are given only for firm matches. Clone size appears in some rows only: once, few, many, or a class for an expanded clone.

v_gene,abundance,len,d_gene,j_gene,CDR3aa,CDR3nt
TRBV2,NA,13,NA,TRBJ1-1,CASSERENTEAFF,TGTGCCAGCAGTGAGCGGGAGAACACTGAAGCTTTCTTT
TRBV30,NA,11,NA,TRBJ2-7,CAWSLTYEQYF,TGTGCCTGGAGTCTTACCTACGAGCAGTACTTC
TRBV6-1,once,16,TRBD1,TRBJ1-4,CASSESGQANNEKLFF,TGTGCCAGCAGTGAATCCGGACAGGCCAATAATGAAAAACTGTTTTTT
TRBV9,NA,15,TRBD2,TRBJ2-3,CASSTGTSDRDTQYF,TGTGCCAGCAGCACCGGGACTAGTGACAGAGATACGCAGTATTTT
TRBV6-1,once,15,NA,TRBJ2-7,CASSDPYRETDEQYF,TGTGCCAGCAGTGACCCCTACAGGGAGACCGACGAGCAGTACTTC
TRBV12-3/TRBV12-4,NA,13,TRBD1,TRBJ1-5,CASSLTGNQPQHF,TGTGCCAGCAGCCTGACAGGGAATCAGCCCCAGCATTTT
TRBV9,few,15,NA,TRBJ1-1,CASSVEGWSNTEAFF,TGTGCCAGCAGCGTAGAGGGGTGGAGTAACACTGAAGCTTTCTTT
TRBV2,NA,12,NA,TRBJ1-5,CAMGPSNQPQHF,TGTGCCATGGGGCCCAGCAATCAGCCCCAGCATTTT
TRBV6-1,NA,13,NA,TRBJ2-7,CASSEQKGREQYF,TGTGCCAGCAGTGAACAGAAGGGGCGCGAGCAGTACTTC
TRBV5-1,NA,12,NA,TRBJ1-2,CASSLDGGGYTF,TGCGCCAGCAGCTTGGATGGGGGCGGCTACACCTTC
TRBV27,NA,15,TRBD1,TRBJ1-2,CASRPYRTGAGGYTF,TGTGCCAGCAGACCGTACCGAACAGGGGCGGGAGGCTACACCTTC
TRBV29-1,NA,12,NA,TRBJ1-2,CSVVSPGGAPPF,TGCAGCGTTGTATCCCCGGGAGGGGCGCCCCCCTTC
TRBV6-1,NA,15,NA,TRBJ1-3,CASSEYGVDGNTIYF,TGTGCCAGCAGTGAATACGGGGTAGATGGAAACACCATATATTTT
TRBV10-2,NA,12,TRBD2,TRBJ2-7,CASWGGSYEQYF,TGCGCCAGTTGGGGAGGGTCCTACGAGCAGTACTTC
TRBV14,NA,12,NA,TRBJ2-7,CASAPGLQKQYF,TGTGCCAGCGCCCCGGGACTCCAGAAGCAGTACTTC
TRBV6-2/TRBV6-3,NA,13,NA,TRBJ1-2,CASSRTDTYGYTF,TGTGCCAGCAGTAGGACAGACACCTATGGCTACACCTTC
TRBV27,NA,14,NA,TRBJ1-5,CATAPTHSNQPQHF,TGTGCCACCGCCCCGACACATAGCAATCAGCCCCAGCATTTT
TRBV10-1,NA,15,NA,TRBJ1-1,CASSPGGVGHTEAFF,TGCGCCAGCTCCCCCGGGGGGGTCGGACACACTGAAGCTTTCTTT
TRBV9,NA,17,TRBD2,TRBJ2-5,CASSVGTSGGRRETQYF,TGTGCCAGCAGCGTAGGGACTAGCGGGGGCCGAAGAGAGACCCAGTACTTC
TRBV10-2,few,13,NA,TRBJ1-5,CASSEGARQPQHF,TGCGCCAGCAGTGAGGGAGCCCGGCAGCCCCAGCATTTT
TRBV27,once,15,TRBD2,TRBJ2-3,CASRAQRGGTDTQYF,TGTGCCAGCAGGGCCCAGCGGGGGGGCACAGATACGCAGTATTTT
TRBV9,NA,14,TRBD2,TRBJ2-7,CARNKRGPFYEQYF,TGTGCCAGAAATAAGCGGGGTCCCTTTTACGAGCAGTACTTC
TRBV30,NA,13,TRBD2,TRBJ2-5,CAWLAGGQETQYF,TGTGCCTGGCTAGCGGGGGGTCAGGAGACCCAGTACTTC
TRBV5-1,NA,16,NA,TRBJ2-1,CASSPWTFRSYNEQFF,TGCGCCAGCAGCCCGTGGACATTTCGCTCCTACAATGAGCAGTTCTTC
TRBV5-6,NA,14,NA,TRBJ2-1,CASSAGRGYNEQFF,TGTGCCAGCAGCGCCGGACGGGGATACAATGAGCAGTTCTTC
TRBV5-1,NA,15,TRBD1,TRBJ1-4,CASSMGTGGNEKLFF,TGCGCCAGCAGCATGGGGACAGGGGGGAATGAAAAACTGTTTTTT
TRBV19,NA,12,TRBD1,TRBJ2-1,CATSDRVDEQFF,TGTGCCACCTCCGACAGGGTCGATGAGCAGTTCTTC
TRBV6-6,NA,13,TRBD2,TRBJ2-7,CASRTGTSGEQYF,TGTGCCAGCAGAACCGGGACTAGCGGCGAGCAGTACTTC
TRBV30,NA,13,TRBD1,TRBJ1-1,CAWSVTGGTEAFF,TGTGCCTGGAGTGTAACAGGGGGCACTGAAGCTTTCTTT
TRBV6-5,few,13,TRBD1,TRBJ2-1,CASSYDRGHEQFF,TGTGCCAGCAGTTACGACAGGGGCCATGAGCAGTTCTTC
TRBV5-6,NA,17,TRBD2,TRBJ2-1,CASRSTFLAGAYNEQFF,TGTGCCAGCAGATCAACTTTTCTAGCGGGGGCCTACAATGAGCAGTTCTTC
TRBV7-2,NA,12,NA,TRBJ2-3,CASSLLTDTQYF,TGTGCCAGCAGCTTACTCACAGATACGCAGTATTTT
TRBV5-4,NA,16,NA,TRBJ2-1,CASSWSSAVEYNEQFF,TGTGCCAGCAGCTGGTCGTCGGCGGTCGAATACAATGAGCAGTTCTTC
TRBV19,few,15,TRBD1,TRBJ1-5,CASQKTGGNNQPQHF,TGTGCCAGTCAGAAGACAGGGGGTAACAATCAGCCCCAGCATTTT
TRBV4-1,few,13,NA,TRBJ1-6,CASSQARDTPFHF,TGCGCCAGCAGCCAAGCAAGGGACACTCCTTTCCACTTT
TRBV5-6,NA,16,NA,TRBJ2-7,CASSTTTGPPGHEQYF,TGTGCCAGCAGCACCACGACAGGACCTCCGGGTCACGAGCAGTACTTC
TRBV6-6,NA,14,NA,TRBJ1-1,CASSLEDSPSEAFF,TGTGCCAGCAGTTTGGAAGACAGCCCCTCAGAAGCTTTCTTT
TRBV6-5,NA,14,TRBD1,TRBJ1-5,CASSRDRGQEPQHF,TGTGCCAGCAGTCGAGACAGGGGGCAGGAGCCCCAGCATTTT
TRBV19,NA,14,NA,TRBJ1-6,CASSRQGGNSPLHF,TGTGCCAGTAGTCGCCAGGGAGGTAATTCACCCCTCCACTTT
TRBV5-1,NA,13,NA,TRBJ1-1,CASSFGQNTEAFF,TGCGCCAGCAGCTTCGGACAGAACACTGAAGCTTTCTTT
TRBV29-1,few,12,NA,TRBJ1-2,CSVQAGMGGYTF,TGCAGCGTACAAGCGGGGATGGGTGGCTACACCTTC
TRBV20-1,NA,17,TRBD2,TRBJ2-3,CSASGTGTSGGPNTQYF,TGCAGTGCTAGTGGGACCGGGACTAGCGGGGGCCCGAATACGCAGTATTTT
TRBV5-4,once,14,NA,TRBJ1-1,CASSPGGGDTEAFF,TGTGCCAGCAGCCCGGGCGGGGGCGACACTGAAGCTTTCTTT
TRBV3-1/TRBV3-2,once,13,NA,TRBJ2-1,CASSHWSGNEQFF,TGTGCCAGCAGCCACTGGAGCGGCAATGAGCAGTTCTTC
TRBV5-1,once,15,NA,TRBJ2-2,CASSFAAIDTGELFF,TGCGCCAGCAGCTTTGCAGCGATTGACACCGGGGAGCTGTTTTTT
TRBV5-1,NA,13,NA,TRBJ2-1,CASSLAGFHEQFF,TGCGCCAGCAGCTTGGCGGGTTTCCATGAGCAGTTCTTC
TRBV29-1,NA,11,NA,TRBJ1-2,CSVEVREGYTF,TGCAGCGTTGAGGTGAGAGAGGGCTACACCTTC
TRBV9,few,16,NA,TRBJ1-2,CASRGRGGDVNYGYTF,TGTGCCAGCAGGGGGAGGGGAGGAGACGTAAACTATGGCTACACCTTC
TRBV3-1/TRBV3-2,NA,14,TRBD1,TRBJ2-7,CASSPRDRYYEQYF,TGTGCCAGCAGCCCCCGGGACAGGTATTACGAGCAGTACTTC
TRBV19,NA,12,NA,TRBJ1-2,CASAGVSYGYTF,TGTGCCAGTGCGGGAGTTAGCTATGGCTACACCTTC